This paragraph reports one TCR beta chain. Libraries were prepared by immunoSEQ multiplex PCR; TCRdb keeps only in-frame clonotypes and omits some of them. The data contain 190,000 or so clones, over 85% of them singletons. This sample is part of a study of control samples from healthy donors and cancer patients. The source is a man aged 18 to 35 in good health. Sequenced input: blood.

CDR3 bases: TGTGCCAGCAGTCTCCCGGACAGGTGGGGAGGTACGCAGTATTTT. Its protein product is CASSLPDRWGGTQYF. The chain links TRBV3-1 (or the pseudogene TRBV3-2) to TRBJ2-3; the D gene is possibly TRBD1 (7 bases). The CDR3 length is 15 residues. The germline V gene has CDR1 LGHDT and CDR2 YNNKEL (reference sequence). Trimming pared 6 bases from V and 8 bases from J, leaving 21 bases between.